This T cell receptor beta chain was profiled in a study of regulatory T cells in long-lasting Graves disease. The time point was: newly diagnosed GD, antithyroid drugs for less than 3 months. Preparation of the TCR library used RNA extracted from PBMCs. The germline V and J ends were trimmed by 6 bases and 1 base, with 3 bases remaining between them. Germline CDR1 and CDR2: SEHNR and FQNEAQ (reference sequence). The CDR3 is 11 residues long. Construction of the TCR beta libraries employed iRepertoire HTBI primers in conjunction with Arm-PCR of CDR3 regions. TCRdb reprocessed the multiplex PCR reads with MiXCR, giving one entry per CDR3 protein. The sample consists of around 460,000 distinct CDR3 sequences, 14% of them appearing once. This clonotype was counted many times. Another study also made use of these data, one on T cells in Graves' hyperthyroidism and ophthalmopathy. That source reports: The study defined stable Graves' hyperthyroidism as no ophthalmopathy progression within 18 months.

The V call is TRBV7-9, the J call TRBJ1-1, with D uncertain. This receptor was identified in a woman in her 50s with Graves disease. The specimen was peripheral blood mononuclear cells (PBMCs), collected at new diagnosis, from a patient treated with antithyroid drugs. The CDR3 protein is CASSTNTEAFF. The CDR3, as DNA: TGTGCCAGCAGTACGAACACTGAAGCTTTCTTT. The full variable domain, its missing parts supplied by reference TRBV7-9 and TRBJ1-1, is DTGVSQNPRHKITKRGQNVTFRCDPISEHNRLYWYRQTLGQGPEFLTYFQNEAQLEKSRLLSDRFSAERPKGSFSTLEIQRTEQGDSAMYLCASSTNTEAFFGQGTRLTVV.